The source of this TCR beta chain is a study of tissue T cells after allogeneic stem cell transplantation. Overall study findings and caveats: Some tissue clones might be persisting host cells; their alloreactivity or antigen specificity was not determined. Within patients, tissue anatomy strongly shaped TCR repertoire composition. Few T cell clones were shared across patients, but motif clusters showed tissue-specific shared signatures.

Germline CDR1 and CDR2: SGHTA and FQGNSA. V gave up 1 base and J gave up 5 bases, with 8 bases separating them. This CDR3 contains 14 residues. Retrospectively chosen non-transplant comparators had other cancers and at least five gastrointestinal samples, without known gastrointestinal disease. Produced via immunoSEQ multiplex PCR; TCRdb's table is partial and in-frame only. In the table there are 9,500 to 10,000 clones, approximately 65% of which are singletons. Worth noting for this clone: Its antigen is currently unknown.

The source is a male donor aged 60 or older with lung cancer. The sequenced sample was tissue from the stomach, obtained at autopsy. This rearrangement joins TRBV7-2 to TRBJ1-4; the D is unclear. CDR3 protein: CASSLGQLNEKLFF. CDR3 DNA: TGTGCCAGCAGCTTAGGGCAGTTAAATGAAAAACTGTTTTTT. Full variable domain (rest looked up from reference TRBV7-2 and TRBJ1-4): GAGVSQSPSNKVTEKGKDVELRCDPISGHTALYWYRQSLGQGLEFLIYFQGNSAPDKSGLPSDRFSAERTGGSVSTLTIQRTQQEDSAVYLCASSLGQLNEKLFFGSGTQLSVL.